A selection of T cell receptor beta chains follows, all from one sample in a study of T-cell reconstitution after alpha-beta-depleted transplantation in children. Using its own MiXCR run on the PCR reads, TCRdb lists one record per CDR3 protein. Seen here are about 580,000 distinct CDR3 sequences, roughly 23% observed once, and the top ten hold 11% to 15%. The source was PBMCs, mostly from graft donor cells, collected 360 days after TCRalphabeta/CD19-depleted stem cell transplant. The receptors derive from a boy under two years old who had a stem cell transplant for acute myeloid leukemia, so the T cells may come from the graft donor. CDR3s include the opening cysteine and the closing phenylalanine or tryptophan. D genes are given only for firm matches. Some rows have no size entry. The others give once, few or many, or a class for an expanded clone.

D	V	J	size	length	DNA	CDR3
-	TRBV27	TRBJ1-1	-	15	TGTGCCAGCAGTTCCCTCGGGGACATGAACACTGAAGCTTTCTTT	CASSSLGDMNTEAFF
TRBD2	TRBV20-1	TRBJ2-1	few	16	TGCAGTGCTAGAGATGGGGGCGGGGGGGGCTACAATGAGCAGTTCTTC	CSARDGGGGGYNEQFF
TRBD1	TRBV20-1	TRBJ2-1	many	14	TGCAGTGCTAGTCAACCCTCAGGGGGCTATGAGCAGTTCTTC	CSASQPSGGYEQFF
TRBD1	TRBV20-1	TRBJ2-1	-	12	TGCAGTGCTAGCCCAGGGGACAGGGGTCAGTTCTTC	CSASPGDRGQFF
-	TRBV6-5	TRBJ2-5	-	16	TGTGCCAGCAGTTACTCTCGGGATTACGTATCAGAGACCCAGTACTTC	CASSYSRDYVSETQYF
-	TRBV20-1	TRBJ2-3	-	14	TGCAGTGCTAGAGAGGCAGCTGCGGCAGATACGCAGTATTTT	CSAREAAAADTQYF
-	TRBV20-1	TRBJ1-1	-	11	TGCAGTGCTCATGAAACCACTGAAGCTTTCTTT	CSAHETTEAFF
TRBD1	TRBV7-2	TRBJ2-5	-	16	TGTGCCAGCAGCTTCTACCCCGGGGACAGACAAGAGACCCAGTACTTC	CASSFYPGDRQETQYF
-	TRBV20-1	TRBJ2-5	few	14	TGCAGTGCTAGAGAGGGGTCTTACCAGGAGACCCAGTACTTC	CSAREGSYQETQYF
TRBD1	TRBV28	TRBJ2-1	-	15	TGTGCCAGCGGACAGGGTATGGGGTCCTACAATGAGCAGTTCTTC	CASGQGMGSYNEQFF
TRBD2	TRBV20-1	TRBJ2-1	many	18	TGCAGTGCTAGCTCCCCGTGGGTAAGGACTAGTAGAGAGAGGGAGCAGTTCTTC	CSASSPWVRTSREREQFF
TRBD1	TRBV25-1	TRBJ2-1	few	15	TGTGCCAGCAGTAGGAAAGGGACAGTCTACAATGAGCAGTTCTTC	CASSRKGTVYNEQFF
-	TRBV10-3	TRBJ2-1	many	14	TGTGCCATCAGTGAGTCGACGGGGCGGAATGAGCAGTTCTTC	CAISESTGRNEQFF
-	TRBV6-5	TRBJ2-1	-	15	TGTGCCAGCAGTTACGAGCAGGGATCGGGTAATGAGCAGTTCTTC	CASSYEQGSGNEQFF
-	TRBV30	TRBJ2-3	-	15	TGTGCCATGGGCCCCGGACTGCCAGTCACAGATACGCAGTATTTT	CAMGPGLPVTDTQYF
TRBD2	TRBV20-1	TRBJ2-1	-	14	TGCAGTGCTGCGGGACTAGCGGGGGTGGATGAGCAGTTCTTC	CSAAGLAGVDEQFF
-	TRBV6-2/TRBV6-3	TRBJ2-7	-	16	TGTGCCAGCAGTGACTATACCGGGACTGGAGCCTACGAGCAGTACTTC	CASSDYTGTGAYEQYF
-	TRBV6-5	TRBJ1-4	-	14	TGTGCCAGCAGTTACGATCCGTTGAGGGAAAAACTGTTTTTT	CASSYDPLREKLFF
TRBD1	TRBV2	TRBJ1-4	many	15	TGTGCCAGCAGTGACGGACAGGCAACTAATGAAAAACTGTTTTTT	CASSDGQATNEKLFF
TRBD1	TRBV25-1	TRBJ1-4	-	17	TGTGCCAGCGGACCGCATCCACGACAGGGGAGGGGTGAAAAACTGTTTTTT	CASGPHPRQGRGEKLFF
-	TRBV6-5	TRBJ2-7	few	13	TGTGCCAGCAGTTACTCGAAGGGCTCCGAGCAGTACTTC	CASSYSKGSEQYF
-	TRBV20-1	TRBJ1-2	many	11	TGCAGTGCCACCGGGGGGGCCGGCTACACCTTC	CSATGGAGYTF
-	TRBV5-1	TRBJ1-3	many	13	TGCGCCAGCAGCTTGGGACCTGGAAACACCATATATTTT	CASSLGPGNTIYF
-	TRBV20-1	TRBJ1-1	few	11	TGCAGTGCTAGAGATAGCCCTGAAGCTTTCTTT	CSARDSPEAFF
-	TRBV7-2	TRBJ2-1	many	12	TGTGCCAGCAGCCCTTACAACAATGAGCAGTTCTTC	CASSPYNNEQFF
TRBD2	TRBV6-2/TRBV6-3	TRBJ2-1	few	17	TGTGCCAGCAGGACCGCTCCACTAGCGGGGCCAAGGGGTGAGCAGTTCTTC	CASRTAPLAGPRGEQFF
TRBD1	TRBV20-1	TRBJ2-7	many	19	TGCAGTGCTAGACATACAAGGACAGGGGGCACCCGCGGGGTCTACGAGCAGTACTTC	CSARHTRTGGTRGVYEQYF
TRBD2	TRBV12-3/TRBV12-4	TRBJ2-5	many	14	TGTGCCAGCTCCGGAGCGGGGGGGCAAGAGACCCAGTACTTC	CASSGAGGQETQYF
TRBD2	TRBV30	TRBJ2-7	-	13	TGTGCCTGGAGTGAGGGAGGGTTATACGAGCAGTACTTC	CAWSEGGLYEQYF
TRBD1	TRBV14	TRBJ2-2	few	16	TGTGCCAGCAGCACTTACAGGGGTGTCAATCCCGGGGAGCTGTTTTTT	CASSTYRGVNPGELFF
TRBD2	TRBV7-2	TRBJ2-5	many	15	TGTGCCAGCAGCCCCCAAACTAGCGGGGGGAAGACCCAGTACTTC	CASSPQTSGGKTQYF
TRBD1	TRBV20-1	TRBJ1-5	few	14	TGCAGTGCTAGGGCAGACAGGGTCGGACAGCCCCAGCATTTT	CSARADRVGQPQHF
-	TRBV11-2	TRBJ2-2	-	16	TGTGCCAGCAGCTTAGATTACACGGGGTCTACCGGGGAGCTGTTTTTT	CASSLDYTGSTGELFF
TRBD1	TRBV25-1	TRBJ2-1	-	15	TGTGCAAGCAGAAGGGACAGGGGGATGGGCAATGAGCAGTTCTTC	CASRRDRGMGNEQFF
-	TRBV20-1	TRBJ1-6	-	16	TGCTGTGCCAGTACCACGGCGCAGACACCGATTTCGACCCTCCACTTT	CCASTTAQTPISTLHF
-	TRBV20-1	TRBJ2-2	few	13	TGCAGTGCTAGTGAGCAGGGGATCGGGGAGCTGTTTTTT	CSASEQGIGELFF
-	TRBV28	TRBJ1-5	many	15	TGTGCCAGCAGTTTATCCGGCAGGGGAAATCAGCCCCAGCATTTT	CASSLSGRGNQPQHF
-	TRBV5-1	TRBJ1-2	-	13	TGCGCCAGCAGCTCGGACGGCTTCTATGGCTACACCTTC	CASSSDGFYGYTF
TRBD2	TRBV12-3/TRBV12-4	TRBJ2-3	-	16	TGTGCCAGCAGTTTTGGAATAGCGGGGTGGGCAGATACGCAGTATTTT	CASSFGIAGWADTQYF
-	TRBV5-1	TRBJ2-4	-	13	TGCGCCAGCAGCTTGGGAGGGTGGGACATTCAGTACTTC	CASSLGGWDIQYF
-	TRBV10-3	TRBJ2-5	few	13	TGTGCCATCCAGCAGCGCCAACAAGAGACCCAGTACTTC	CAIQQRQQETQYF
-	TRBV12-3/TRBV12-4	TRBJ2-2	-	16	TGTGCCAGCAGTTTAGCCCCTTTACAGAACACCGGGGAGCTGTTTTTT	CASSLAPLQNTGELFF
TRBD2	TRBV6-1	TRBJ2-5	-	14	TGTGCCAGCCGGACTAGCAGGCGACAAGAGACCCAGTACTTC	CASRTSRRQETQYF
-	TRBV7-2	TRBJ2-7	many	17	TGTGCCAGCAGCTTAAGGGCGGCGGAGGGGGGATCCTACGAGCAGTACTTC	CASSLRAAEGGSYEQYF
TRBD1	TRBV29-1	TRBJ1-6	-	15	TGCAGCGTCCGGTACGGGACAGAAAGTGGGTCACCCCTCCACTTT	CSVRYGTESGSPLHF
TRBD2	TRBV20-1	TRBJ2-1	many	16	TGCAGTGCTAGAGATGAGGGACTAGAGGATTACAATGAGCAGTTCTTC	CSARDEGLEDYNEQFF
TRBD1	TRBV12-5	TRBJ2-1	-	15	TGTGCTAGTGGTCTGGGACAGGGGGAATACAATGAGCAGTTCTTC	CASGLGQGEYNEQFF
-	TRBV7-7	TRBJ1-1	few	14	TGTGCCAGTGACCCGGGCCCCCCGAACACTGAAGCTTTCTTT	CASDPGPPNTEAFF
-	TRBV13	TRBJ2-3	many	12	TGTGCCAGCAGTGTGGGACTTTTGGCCCAGTATTTT	CASSVGLLAQYF
-	TRBV28	TRBJ2-1	few	16	TGTGCCAGCAGTCCCGGGACACTCCTTCGCTACAATGAGCAGTTCTTC	CASSPGTLLRYNEQFF
TRBD1	TRBV12-3/TRBV12-4	TRBJ2-3	many	16	TGTGCCAGCAGTACAACCGGGACAGGGGATGGGGATACGCAGTATTTT	CASSTTGTGDGDTQYF
-	TRBV20-1	TRBJ1-1	few	14	TGCAGTGCTCCTACCGGGGTATCGAACACTGAAGCTTTCTTT	CSAPTGVSNTEAFF